This TCR beta chain was obtained from a study of CD8+ T cells in alopecia areata. Concerning this clone: As yet, its antigen is unknown.

Whole-study results and caveats: Clonality in lesional scalp, especially alopecia totalis/universalis, exceeded that of normal scalp.

The authors sorted CD4+ and CD8+ T cells from PBMCs. The V gene's germline CDR1 is SGHNT and CDR2 YYREEE (reference sequence). The CDR3 has 16 residues. V was trimmed by 2 bases and J by 0 bases, leaving 12 bases between them. Extracted RNA was reverse transcribed into cDNA, the sequencing template. Produced via immunoSEQ multiplex PCR; TCRdb's table is partial and in-frame only. The table lists fewer than 150,000 clones, roughly two fifths of them singletons. This chain connects TRBV5-4 to TRBJ2-4; the D is unclear. Input material: CD4+ T cells sorted from blood. The sequence was collected from a human donor with alopecia areata. The CDR3 is CASSFPSSLAKNIQYF. Here the CDR3 DNA reads TGTGCCAGCAGCTTTCCCTCATCACTAGCCAAAAACATTCAGTACTTC.